This TCR beta chain was identified in a study of T and B cells in COVID-19 patients. Study summary: The recovered cohort's median age was approximately 34 years, versus about 63 years in active infection. In the active-infection cohort, about 90% of the roughly 20 patients had comorbidities linked to unfavorable COVID-19 outcome.

TRB was amplified from around 250-460 ng of blood genomic DNA. TRB rearrangements were amplified by multiplex PCR with BIOMED2 TRB-A/B primers. A single record per CDR3 protein comes from TCRdb applying MiXCR to the multiplex PCR reads. Of about 11,000 distinct CDR3 sequences listed, around 33% are singletons. Findings and caveats of the study: Few blood samples existed from mildly ill patients during symptoms or early in severe cases. Active COVID-19 showed highly clonal TRB repertoires; recovery showed diversity and richness above healthy donors.

The CDR3 has 14 amino acids. Trimming cost V 4 bases and J 6 bases; bases outside gene matches: 10. Germline V gene sequence: CDR1 SQVTM, CDR2 ANQGSEA. In its sample, this clonotype is medium-sized (0.01 to 0.1%). Its antigen is unknown. The clonotype comes from a human donor with active COVID-19. The sequencing input was blood. This sequence joins TRBV29-1 and TRBJ1-1; 8 bases agree with TRBD1. CDR3 residues: CSVALGQGGPEAFF. CDR3 DNA: TGCAGCGTTGCCTTAGGACAGGGTGGGCCTGAAGCTTTCTTT.